This T cell receptor beta chain emerged from a study of T cells in Graves' hyperthyroidism and ophthalmopathy. CDR3 length: 15 residues. V shed 6 bases, J shed 7 bases, and the junction held 13 bases outside the gene matches. Germline V gene data show CDR1 as ENHRY and CDR2 as SYGVKD. RNA transcripts yielded amplified TCR beta CDR3 regions. TCR CDR3 regions were first amplified by RT-PCR with HTBI primers. Via MiXCR, TCRdb re-called the multiplex PCR reads, giving one row per CDR3 protein. Of fewer than 900,000 distinct CDR3 sequences detected, roughly a sixth appear once; the ten largest clones hold roughly 17%.

The chain carries TRBV10-3 and TRBJ1-1; TRBD1 matches 8 bases. The receptor was derived from a woman aged 50 to 60 with Graves' hyperthyroidism that later progressed to Graves' ophthalmopathy. The specimen sequenced was blood. The CDR3 spells CAIRASGQGKGEAFF. In DNA, the CDR3 is TGTGCCATCAGGGCATCAGGACAGGGAAAGGGTGAAGCTTTCTTT.